A single T cell receptor beta chain is shown here with its context. This entry is derived from a study of blood T cell repertoires in COVID-19. Measured with immunoSEQ multiplex PCR; TCRdb has only the in-frame clones, and not every one. The sample shows about 380,000 clones, 70% to 90% of them seen only once. The source of this sequence is a woman under 30 who had recovered from COVID-19. Sequencing input: PBMCs or T cells enriched from blood (not recorded which).

This CDR3 reads CASSRAGANVLTF. CDR3 sequence (DNA): TGCGCCAGCAGTAGAGCAGGGGCCAACGTCCTGACTTTC. The J gene is TRBJ2-6, the V gene TRBV5-1; D gene unclear. Germline lookup yields CDR1 SGHRS and CDR2 YFSETQ. Trimming shortened V by 5 bases and J by 4 bases, and 7 bases separated the two germline ends. The CDR3 consists of 13 residues.